This is a list of T cell receptor beta chains from one sample in a study of circulating CD8 cells and anti-PD-1 response in melanoma. TCRdb re-analysed the reads in MiXCR, keeping a single row per CDR3 protein. The sample has about 490 distinct CDR3 sequences; about 10% are singletons. This material consisted of CD8+ T cells from PBMCs, taken at baseline or after one month of anti-PD-1 therapy (not recorded which). The receptors were sampled from a human donor with melanoma. Both conserved end residues are part of each CDR3. D genes are given only for firm matches. The size entry is marked missing in some rows and otherwise reads once, few, many or a size class.

D gene: NA; V gene: TRBV12-3/TRBV12-4; clone size: large; J gene: TRBJ1-2; CDR3 DNA: TGTGCCAGCAGTTCCCCGGGATTCTACTATGGCTACACCTTC; CDR3 protein: CASSSPGFYYGYTF
D gene: TRBD2; V gene: TRBV10-2; clone size: large; J gene: TRBJ2-1; CDR3 DNA: TGCGCCAGCAGTGGGAGGACTAGCGGATACCTGTGGGAGCAGTTCTTC; CDR3 protein: CASSGRTSGYLWEQFF
D gene: TRBD1; V gene: TRBV20-1; clone size: medium-sized; J gene: TRBJ2-7; CDR3 DNA: TGCAGTGCTAGAGGACAGGGATCCTACGAGCAGTACTTC; CDR3 protein: CSARGQGSYEQYF
D gene: NA; V gene: TRBV7-3; clone size: large; J gene: TRBJ2-1; CDR3 DNA: TGTGCCAGCAGCTCCCTGGGGGGGCCCTACAATGAGCAGTTCTTC; CDR3 protein: CASSSLGGPYNEQFF
D gene: NA; V gene: TRBV4-3; clone size: hyperexpanded; J gene: TRBJ1-1; CDR3 DNA: TGCGCCAGCAGCCAACCCAGGGGACTTACTACTGAAGCTTTCTTT; CDR3 protein: CASSQPRGLTTEAFF
D gene: TRBD2; V gene: TRBV19; clone size: NA; J gene: TRBJ2-1; CDR3 DNA: TGTGCCAGTAGTATTGCTAGCGGGGCCCAAAATGAGCAGTTCTTC; CDR3 protein: CASSIASGAQNEQFF
D gene: NA; V gene: TRBV20-1; clone size: medium-sized; J gene: TRBJ2-3; CDR3 DNA: TGCAGTGCTAACCCCCCCAGCACAGATACGCAGTATTTT; CDR3 protein: CSANPPSTDTQYF
D gene: TRBD1; V gene: TRBV2; clone size: large; J gene: TRBJ2-6; CDR3 DNA: TGTGCCAGCGGGGACAGGGTCTCTGGGGCCAACGTCCTGACTTTC; CDR3 protein: CASGDRVSGANVLTF
D gene: NA; V gene: TRBV19; clone size: medium-sized; J gene: TRBJ2-2; CDR3 DNA: TGTGCCAGTGGGTACGGCACCGGGGAGCTGTTTTTT; CDR3 protein: CASGYGTGELFF
D gene: NA; V gene: TRBV20-1; clone size: medium-sized; J gene: TRBJ2-3; CDR3 DNA: TGCAGTGTTAGGGCCGTTCGGGATACGCAGTATTTT; CDR3 protein: CSVRAVRDTQYF
D gene: NA; V gene: TRBV7-2; clone size: large; J gene: TRBJ1-1; CDR3 DNA: TGTGCCAGCAGCTTAGACAGGAACACTGAAGCTTTCTTT; CDR3 protein: CASSLDRNTEAFF
D gene: NA; V gene: TRBV4-1; clone size: large; J gene: TRBJ2-1; CDR3 DNA: TGCGCCAGCAGCCAAGACAGGGCAGGATACAATGAGCAGTTCTTC; CDR3 protein: CASSQDRAGYNEQFF
D gene: NA; V gene: TRBV4-1; clone size: large; J gene: TRBJ2-7; CDR3 DNA: TGCGCCAGCAGCCCCTCTCCGGACTTCTCCTACGAGCAGTACTTC; CDR3 protein: CASSPSPDFSYEQYF
D gene: TRBD2; V gene: TRBV2; clone size: hyperexpanded; J gene: TRBJ2-3; CDR3 DNA: TGTGCCAGCAGTGACGTCCTAGCGGGGGAGGTGTATACGCAGTATTTT; CDR3 protein: CASSDVLAGEVYTQYF
D gene: TRBD1; V gene: TRBV19; clone size: large; J gene: TRBJ2-2; CDR3 DNA: TGTGCCAGTAGTATCGGAGGGACAGGGGCCGGGGAGCTGTTTTTT; CDR3 protein: CASSIGGTGAGELFF
D gene: TRBD1; V gene: TRBV6-6; clone size: medium-sized; J gene: TRBJ1-2; CDR3 DNA: TGTGCCAGCAGCCGTACAGGGGATGGCTACACCTTC; CDR3 protein: CASSRTGDGYTF